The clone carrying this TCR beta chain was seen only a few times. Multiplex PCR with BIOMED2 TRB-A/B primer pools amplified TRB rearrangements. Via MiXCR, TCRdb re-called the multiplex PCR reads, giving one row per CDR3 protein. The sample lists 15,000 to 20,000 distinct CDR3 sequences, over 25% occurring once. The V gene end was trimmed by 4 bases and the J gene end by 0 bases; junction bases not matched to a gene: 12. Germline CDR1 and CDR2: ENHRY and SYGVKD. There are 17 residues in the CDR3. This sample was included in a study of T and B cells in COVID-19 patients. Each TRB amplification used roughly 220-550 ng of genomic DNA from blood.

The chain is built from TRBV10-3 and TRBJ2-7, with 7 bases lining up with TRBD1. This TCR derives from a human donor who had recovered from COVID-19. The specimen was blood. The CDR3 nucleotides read TGTGCCATCAGTGGACCTCCTTCGACAGGGTTCTCCTACGAGCAGTACTTC. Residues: CAISGPPSTGFSYEQYF.